This T cell receptor (beta chain) was identified during a study of T cells in localized non-small cell lung cancer. This clone turned up a few times. Per the germline V gene, CDR1 is SNHLY and CDR2 is FYNNEI. This CDR3 has 12 amino acids. Trimming left V 7 bases short and J 6 bases short, with 9 bases between. TCRdb's table, derived via immunoSEQ multiplex PCR, lists solely in-frame clones and lacks some. The table has a few thousand clones, less than 35% seen once. The chain uses TRBV2 and TRBJ2-2, with D possibly TRBD1 on 6 matching bases. This specimen was normal lung tissue next to the tumor, taken before any cancer treatment. The sequence was obtained from a man aged 35-75 years with stage I lung adenocarcinoma. CDR3 in DNA: TGTGCCAGCACTACAGGGTCCGGGGAGCTGTTTTTT. Translating gives CASTTGSGELFF. Full variable domain (remainder filled in from reference TRBV2 and TRBJ2-2): EPEVTQTPSHQVTQMGQEVILRCVPISNHLYFYWYRQILGQKVEFLVSFYNNEISEKSEIFDDQFSVERPDGSNFTLKIRSTKLEDSAMYFCASTTGSGELFFGEGSRLTVL.